This TCR beta chain was recorded in a study of T cell changes during pregnancy in multiple sclerosis. This clone showed up just once. Data came from immunoSEQ multiplex PCR; TCRdb stores just in-frame clones and leaves some out. The sample consists of some 57,000 clones, 85% to 90% of them appearing once. The CDR3 covers 13 residues. Germline lookup yields CDR1 SQVTM and CDR2 ANQGSEA. The V end lost 2 bases, the J end lost 6 bases, and 13 bases lay between the germline ends. The sample in question was peripheral blood, obtained in the first trimester of pregnancy. The chain recombines TRBV29-1 with TRBJ1-1; the D is unclear. The clonotype was recovered from a female donor in good health, enrolled as a control in a pregnancy study. CDR3 sequence reads: CSVESAQWAEAFF. The CDR3 bases are TGCAGCGTTGAATCGGCACAGTGGGCTGAAGCTTTCTTT. The full variable domain, in which reference TRBV29-1 and TRBJ1-1 provide the parts outside the CDR3, is SAVISQKPSRDICQRGTSLTIQCQVDSQVTMMFWYRQQPGQSLTLIATANQGSEATYESGFVIDKFPISRPNLTFSTLTVSNMSPEDSSIYLCSVESAQWAEAFFGQGTRLTVV.